These 29 T cell receptor beta chains were all obtained from the same sample, sequenced in a study of T cells in Graves' hyperthyroidism and ophthalmopathy. RNA transcripts were the template for amplifying TCR beta CDR3 regions. Using the HTBI primer set, a first-round RT-PCR was run on the TCR CDR3. TCRdb re-called the multiplex PCR reads through MiXCR, storing one row per CDR3 protein. The sample shows 750,000 to 950,000 distinct CDR3 sequences, 35% to 45% of them seen only once. Sequencing was done on a sample of blood. Source of these receptors: a man aged 18 to 35 with Graves' hyperthyroidism.

This clonotype was seen ten or more times. The chain uses TRBV6-6 and TRBJ2-2, with 7 bases lining up with TRBD2. The length of the CDR3 is 15 residues. V was clipped by 0 bases and J by 7 bases; unmatched bases: 5. Germline CDR1 reads MNHNY; CDR2 reads SVGAGI (reference sequence). The CDR3 is CASSYSRLANGELFF. The CDR3 bases are TGTGCCAGCAGTTACTCGAGACTAGCCAACGGGGAGCTGTTTTTT.

At least ten counts were recorded for this clonotype. The chain combines TRBV10-2 with TRBJ2-7, with 8 bases fitting TRBD1. The CDR3 spans 12 residues. The germline gives CDR1 WSHSY, CDR2 SAAADI. V gave up 8 bases and J gave up 7 bases; unmatched junction bases: 7. The CDR3 DNA sequence: TGCGCCAGCGAAGACAGGGGAGATGAGCAGTACTTC. Translating it yields CASEDRGDEQYF.

The chain couples TRBV6-5 to TRBJ1-3; TRBD1 is a possible D gene (6 bases). The germline gives CDR1 MNHEY, CDR2 SVGAGI. The CDR3 runs 16 residues. Trimming removed 4 bases from V and 2 bases from J, with 15 bases in between. The CDR3 coding sequence is TGTGCCAGCAGTTTCAACCAGGGGTTGGCTGGAAACACCATATATTTT. Its protein is CASSFNQGLAGNTIYF.

The rearrangement links TRBV25-1 to TRBJ1-6; 7 nucleotides match TRBD1. The CDR3 is 18 residues long. Trimming at V came to 6 bases and at J to 3 bases, leaving 14 bases not matched to a gene. CDR1 MGHDK and CDR2 SYGVNS come from the germline V gene. The CDR3 here is CASSLRDSLTVYNSPLHF. In nucleotides, the CDR3 is TGTGCCAGCAGCCTCCGGGACAGCTTAACGGTCTATAATTCACCCCTCCACTTT.

As regards this clonotype: The junction departs from germline at one end; a sequencing error may be responsible. The genes are TRBV29-1 and TRBJ2-1, with D tentatively TRBD2 (6 bases). Germline assignment: CDR1 SQVTM and CDR2 ANQGSEA. CDR3 length: 13 amino acids. In nucleotides, the CDR3 is TGCAGCGTTGAAGGGTTAGCGGACAATGGGCAGTTCTTC. Encoded protein: CSVEGLADNGQFF.

This clonotype was detected only a few times. This sequence joins TRBV9 and TRBJ2-2; TRBD2 matches at 13 bases. V lost 4 bases to trimming and J lost 4 bases; unmatched junction nucleotides: 7. There are 17 residues in the CDR3. Germline V gene data show CDR1 as SGDLS and CDR2 as YYNGEE. CDR3 protein: CASSFGLAGAVTGELFF. Here the CDR3 DNA reads TGTGCCAGCAGCTTCGGACTAGCGGGAGCGGTCACCGGGGAGCTGTTTTTT.

This clonotype was seen a handful of times. The CDR3 here is CASTGGGARETQYF. The DNA of the CDR3 is TGTGCCAGCACCGGGGGGGGCGCCCGGGAGACCCAGTACTTC. The chain is built from TRBV7-8 and TRBJ2-5, with 8 bases lining up with TRBD2. CDR3 length equals 14 residues. From germline, CDR1 is SGHVS and CDR2 FQNEAQ. The V gene end was trimmed by 7 bases and the J gene end by 5 bases; junction bases not matched to a gene: 9.

This clonotype was observed a handful of times. A read error may produce the germline difference seen at one junction end. The chain employs TRBV5-1 and TRBJ2-7; D might be TRBD2 (6 bases). CDR1 is SGHRS, CDR2 YFSETQ, per germline. This CDR3 spans 15 amino acids. CDR3 in DNA: TGTGCCAGCAGTCTGGGCGTGGGCGGGACCTACGAGCAGTACTTC. Residues: CASSLGVGGTYEQYF.

The chain links TRBV6-1 to TRBJ2-6; tentatively, D is TRBD1 (6 bases). V lost 6 bases, J lost 4 bases, and 13 bases lay in between. Germline CDR1 MNHNS, CDR2 SASEGT. The CDR3 has 15 amino acids. The CDR3 is CASRLTGPGANVLTF. CDR3 sequence (DNA): TGTGCCAGCAGGCTAACAGGGCCCGGGGCCAACGTCCTGACTTTC.

This clonotype was counted a few times. This sequence joins TRBV4-1 and TRBJ2-7; D gene unclear. V was cut by 0 bases and J by 1 base, with 7 bases left in between. The CDR3 loop spans 14 amino acids. Germline V CDR1 and CDR2: MGHRA, YSYEKL. CDR3 loop: CASSQETASYEQYF. The CDR3 nucleotides are TGCGCCAGCAGCCAAGAGACGGCTTCCTACGAGCAGTACTTC.

This clonotype has just a few counts. This sequence joins TRBV3-1 and TRBJ1-6; D gene ambiguous. The CDR3 covers 15 residues. V gave up 2 bases and J gave up 5 bases, with 10 bases separating them. The germline V gene encodes CDR1 LGHDT and CDR2 YNNKEL (reference sequence). CDR3 sequence: CASSQLDGNNSPLHF. The CDR3 coding sequence is TGTGCCAGCAGCCAACTCGACGGGAATAATTCACCCCTCCACTTT.

The CDR3 spells CASSLSGDSYEQYF. CDR3 coding DNA: TGTGCCAGCAGCTTATCCGGGGACTCCTACGAGCAGTACTTC. The chain employs TRBV7-3 and TRBJ2-7, with D possibly TRBD2 on 5 matching bases. The CDR3 is 14 residues long. The V end lost 2 bases, the J end lost 0 bases, and 8 bases lay between the germline ends. The germline V gene encodes CDR1 SGHTA and CDR2 FQGTGA.

In this sample, this clonotype turned up once. V usage is TRBV7-2 and J usage is TRBJ2-7; TRBD2 matches 12 bases. V was pared by 4 bases and J by 4 bases, with 5 bases of the junction left unmatched. This CDR3 is 15 amino acids long. CDR1 and CDR2 from the germline V gene are SGHTA and FQGNSA. The CDR3 loop reads CASSSSGGAMYEQYF. CDR3 nucleotide sequence: TGTGCCAGCAGCTCTAGCGGGGGGGCAATGTACGAGCAGTACTTC.

As for this clonotype: A much larger clone lies one base from this, so it may be a read error. The CDR3 spells CDSYEVDRGDGEAFF. The DNA for the CDR3 is TGTGACAGTTACGAAGTCGACAGGGGCGATGGTGAAGCTTTCTTT. This rearrangement joins TRBV19 to TRBJ1-1, with 8 bases aligning to TRBD1. Germline CDR1 is LNHDA and CDR2 is SQIVND (reference sequence). CDR3 length equals 15 residues.

This clonotype has at least ten counts. The chain links TRBV7-9 to TRBJ1-3, with a weak D call TRBD1 (5 bases). The CDR3 sequence is 15 residues long. The germline V gene encodes CDR1 SEHNR and CDR2 FQNEAQ (reference sequence). Between the trimmed V and J ends, which lost 7 bases and 0 bases, there was a span of 13 bases. The CDR3 is CASTLGGDSGNTIYF. The CDR3 region has the DNA TGTGCCAGCACCCTCGGGGGTGACTCTGGAAACACCATATATTTT.

This clonotype was observed once. The final CDR3 position lacks the conserved phenylalanine or tryptophan, pointing to a likely read error. Because the CDR3's place on the DNA is in doubt, the DNA is left out and the CDR3 is given as listed by TCRdb. The V gene is TRBV10-3, the J gene TRBJ2-6; the D call of TRBD1 is as the table states it, not checked on the DNA. The CDR3 adds up to 18 amino acids, both ends counted. CDR1 and CDR2 (germline): ENHRY, SYGVKD. The CDR3 sequence is CAISGQGLMSDGANVLVL.

The chain is built from TRBV6-6 and TRBJ2-2, with 10 bases matching TRBD2. This CDR3 is 17 amino acids long. With 5 bases clipped from V and 7 bases from J, the junction kept 13 bases outside the gene matches. CDR1 is MNHNY and CDR2 is SVGAGI in the germline V gene (reference sequence). The CDR3 region has the DNA TGTGCCAGCAGTCTTATTCCCGGGACTAGCGTGAGCGGGGAGCTGTTTTTT. The encoded protein is CASSLIPGTSVSGELFF.

The chain carries TRBV6-5 and TRBJ2-5, with 11 bases lining up with TRBD2. The ends lost 4 bases at V and 1 base at J; junction bases unmatched: 5. The length of the CDR3 is 16 residues. CDR1 and CDR2 (germline): MNHEY, SVGAGI. This CDR3 reads CASSFGSGGAQETQYF. CDR3 DNA sequence: TGTGCCAGCAGTTTTGGTAGCGGGGGGGCCCAAGAGACCCAGTACTTC.

The rearrangement links TRBV9 to TRBJ1-2; D is unclear. This CDR3 has 12 residues. Germline CDR1 is SGDLS and CDR2 is YYNGEE. The germline V and J ends were trimmed by 4 bases and 6 bases, with 10 bases remaining between them. CDR3 nucleotide sequence: TGTGCCAGCAGCCCGCCGAGAGATGGCTACACCTTC. Protein: CASSPPRDGYTF.

This clonotype was picked up many times. The chain couples TRBV20-1 to TRBJ1-2; 10 nucleotides align to TRBD1. Germline V CDR1 and CDR2: DFQATT, SNEGSKA (reference sequence). The CDR3 consists of 14 residues. Trimming at V came to 1 base and at J to 3 bases, leaving 2 bases not matched to a gene. The CDR3 DNA sequence: TGCAGTGCTAGAGGGACAGGGGGGGACTATGGCTACACCTTC. Translating it yields CSARGTGGDYGYTF.

The rearrangement joins TRBV9 to TRBJ1-1; D is ambiguous. Germline V gene data show CDR1 as SGDLS and CDR2 as YYNGEE. Trimming took off 5 bases at V and 4 bases at J, with 12 bases between the two ends. The CDR3 sequence is 13 residues long. Here the CDR3 reads CASRDDFGTEAFF. CDR3 DNA: TGTGCCAGCAGAGACGATTTTGGCACTGAAGCTTTCTTT.

This clonotype was counted ten times or more. The chain couples TRBV15 to TRBJ1-6; D is undetermined. CDR3 length: 13 amino acids. The V end was cut by 3 bases, the J end by 6 bases, with 6 bases between. Germline CDR1 and CDR2: LNHNV and YYDKDF (reference sequence). The CDR3 is CATSRVGNSPLHF. CDR3 sequence (DNA): TGTGCCACCAGCAGGGTGGGTAATTCACCCCTCCACTTT.

This clonotype was counted only a few times. The V and J genes are TRBV6-5 and TRBJ1-5; D ambiguous. The length of the CDR3 is 13 residues. Germline assignment: CDR1 MNHEY and CDR2 SVGAGI. Between the trimmed V and J ends, which lost 2 bases and 7 bases, there was a span of 9 bases. Written as DNA, the CDR3 is TGTGCCAGCAGTTACAGTGTACGCCAGCCCCAGCATTTT. Amino acids: CASSYSVRQPQHF.

The rearrangement links TRBV7-2 to TRBJ1-5; no definite D call. Trimming took off 5 bases at V and 9 bases at J, with 20 bases between the two ends. Germline lookup yields CDR1 SGHTA and CDR2 FQGNSA. The CDR3 has 15 residues. The CDR3 loop is CASSPGPYGSLPQHF. The CDR3 DNA reads TGTGCCAGCAGCCCCGGGCCCTACGGCAGTCTGCCCCAGCATTTT.

This clonotype was found many times. J is TRBJ2-5 and V is TRBV29-1, with a possible D match to TRBD1 (6 bases). Trimming stripped 7 bases from V and 3 bases from J, with 12 bases between. There are 12 residues in the CDR3. Germline V gene sequence: CDR1 SQVTM, CDR2 ANQGSEA. CDR3 in amino acids: CSALKGEETQYF. The CDR3 nucleotides read TGCAGCGCCCTAAAGGGGGAAGAGACCCAGTACTTC. Looking up the rest from reference TRBV29-1 and TRBJ2-5 gives the full variable domain: SAVISQKPSRDICQRGTSLTIQCQVDSQVTMMFWYRQQPGQSLTLIATANQGSEATYESGFVIDKFPISRPNLTFSTLTVSNMSPEDSSIYLCSALKGEETQYFGPGTRLLVL.

Ten or more counts support this clonotype. The chain joins TRBV20-1 to TRBJ1-2; D gene ambiguous. Trimming removed 0 bases at V and 3 bases at J, with 5 bases between. Germline V lookup: CDR1 DFQATT, CDR2 SNEGSKA (reference sequence). CDR3 length: 12 amino acids. The CDR3 bases are TGCAGTGCTAGAGATAAAGACTATGGCTACACCTTC. It translates to CSARDKDYGYTF.

This clonotype was counted at least ten times. V is TRBV29-1 and J is TRBJ1-1; D ambiguous. The CDR3 consists of 11 residues. The germline V gene has CDR1 SQVTM and CDR2 ANQGSEA. Trimming removed 7 bases from V and 4 bases from J, with 10 bases in between. The CDR3 region has the DNA TGCAGCGCCGGGGTAGGCACTGAAGCTTTCTTT. Amino acid sequence: CSAGVGTEAFF. Full variable domain (remainder filled in from reference TRBV29-1 and TRBJ1-1): SAVISQKPSRDICQRGTSLTIQCQVDSQVTMMFWYRQQPGQSLTLIATANQGSEATYESGFVIDKFPISRPNLTFSTLTVSNMSPEDSSIYLCSAGVGTEAFFGQGTRLTVV.

The rearrangement uses TRBV20-1 and TRBJ1-6, with 8 bases aligning to TRBD1. Germline assignment: CDR1 DFQATT and CDR2 SNEGSKA (reference sequence). V lost 6 bases and J lost 9; bases outside the gene matches: 13. The CDR3 covers 15 residues. Written as DNA, the CDR3 is TGCAGTGCCCCGACCCTGACAGGGGAGGGTTCACCCCTCCACTTT. As protein: CSAPTLTGEGSPLHF.

This rearrangement joins TRBV29-1 to TRBJ2-5, with D possibly TRBD1 on 6 matching bases. Germline V gene sequence: CDR1 SQVTM, CDR2 ANQGSEA. The CDR3 is made up of 13 amino acids. V lost 3 bases, J lost 4 bases, and 12 bases lay in between. The CDR3 nucleotides read TGCAGCGTTGAGGGGTGGGGGCGAGAGACCCAGTACTTC. This encodes CSVEGWGRETQYF.